This entry lists 7 T cell receptor beta chains sequenced from one sample in a study of blood T cell repertoires in COVID-19. Produced via immunoSEQ multiplex PCR; TCRdb's table is partial and in-frame only. Among about 68,000 clones, approximately 92% were seen once, and the ten largest hold around 2.5%. The specimen was peripheral blood. The receptor source for this set is a man in his forties or fifties with acute or convalescent COVID-19.

This chain links TRBV3-1 (or the pseudogene TRBV3-2) with TRBJ2-7; 10 bases are a match to TRBD1. CDR1 and CDR2 (germline): LGHDT, YNNKEL (reference sequence). Unmatched junction bases numbered 4, after V lost 1 base and J lost 4 bases. The CDR3 length is 15 residues. CDR3 region: CASSQGGQGEYEQYF. The CDR3, as DNA: TGTGCCAGCAGCCAAGGTGGACAGGGGGAGTACGAGCAGTACTTC.

This clone occurred once. The rearrangement links TRBV6-5 to TRBJ1-6; D unresolved. The CDR3 contains 14 residues. Looked up from germline, CDR1 is MNHEY and CDR2 is SVGAGI. V was clipped by 6 bases and J by 7 bases, with 13 bases between them. The CDR3 nucleotides read TGTGCCAGCAGAAGAATAACAGAGAATTCACCCCTCCACTTT. Translating it yields CASRRITENSPLHF.

This sequence joins TRBV18 and TRBJ1-2; D call uncertain. CDR3 length: 15 residues. Looked up from germline, CDR1 is KGHSH and CDR2 is LQKENI. The V end lost 0 bases, the J end lost 3 bases, and 11 bases lay between the germline ends. The CDR3 region has the DNA TGTGCCAGCTCACCACCGCGGCCCGAAGACTATGGCTACACCTTC. Its translation is CASSPPRPEDYGYTF.

J is TRBJ1-6 and V is TRBV2, with D maybe TRBD1 (5 bases). Between the trimmed V and J ends, which lost 7 bases and 8 bases, there was a span of 12 bases. CDR3 length: 13 amino acids. CDR1 is SNHLY and CDR2 is FYNNEI in the germline V gene. In nucleotides, the CDR3 is TGTGCCAGCAAGGTCGGGGGGGATTCACCCCTCCACTTT. The encoded protein is CASKVGGDSPLHF.

This chain joins TRBV4-2 and TRBJ1-1; the match to TRBD1 covers 7 bases. In germline, CDR1 is LGHNA, CDR2 YNFKEQ. This CDR3 has 17 amino acids. V lost 0 bases and J lost 0; bases outside the gene matches: 7. The CDR3 DNA reads as TGTGCCAGCAGCCAAGAGGGGTTGGGACAGCTGAACACTGAAGCTTTCTTT. Its protein is CASSQEGLGQLNTEAFF.

The chain couples TRBV28 to TRBJ1-4; a possible D gene is TRBD1 (5 bases). This CDR3 has 14 residues. V gave up 6 bases and J gave up 2 bases, with 10 bases separating them. The germline V gene encodes CDR1 MDHEN and CDR2 SYDVKM. In DNA form, the CDR3 reads TGTGCCAGCAGGGGGGGAGGGACTAATGAAAAACTGTTTTTT. Its translation: CASRGGGTNEKLFF.

V usage is TRBV10-1 and J usage is TRBJ2-1; 8 nucleotides align to TRBD2. The CDR3 spans 15 residues. The V gene end was trimmed by 4 bases and the J gene end by 2 bases; junction bases not matched to a gene: 4. CDR1 is WNHNN and CDR2 is SYGVQD in the germline V gene (reference sequence). The CDR3 coding sequence is TGCGCCAGCAGTGCCCAAGCGGGAGCCTACAATGAGCAGTTCTTC. Translated, it gives CASSAQAGAYNEQFF.